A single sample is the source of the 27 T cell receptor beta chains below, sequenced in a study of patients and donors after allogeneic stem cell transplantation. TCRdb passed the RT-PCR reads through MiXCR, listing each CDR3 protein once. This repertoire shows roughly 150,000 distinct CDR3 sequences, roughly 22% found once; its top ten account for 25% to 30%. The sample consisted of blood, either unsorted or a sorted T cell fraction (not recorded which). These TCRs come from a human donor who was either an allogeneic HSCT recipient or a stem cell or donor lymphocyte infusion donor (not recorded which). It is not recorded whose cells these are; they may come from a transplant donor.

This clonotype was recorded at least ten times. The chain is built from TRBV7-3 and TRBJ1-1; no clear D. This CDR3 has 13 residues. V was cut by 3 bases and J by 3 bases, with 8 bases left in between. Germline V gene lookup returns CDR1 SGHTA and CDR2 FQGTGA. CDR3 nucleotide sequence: TGTGCCAGCAGCTTGAACAGAGACACTGAAGCTTTCTTT. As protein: CASSLNRDTEAFF.

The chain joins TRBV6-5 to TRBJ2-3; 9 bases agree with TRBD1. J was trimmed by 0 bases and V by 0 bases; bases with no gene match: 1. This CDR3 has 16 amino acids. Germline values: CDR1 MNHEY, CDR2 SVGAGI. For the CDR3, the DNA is TGTGCCAGCAGTTACTCGACAGGGGGGAGCACAGATACGCAGTATTTT. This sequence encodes CASSYSTGGSTDTQYF.

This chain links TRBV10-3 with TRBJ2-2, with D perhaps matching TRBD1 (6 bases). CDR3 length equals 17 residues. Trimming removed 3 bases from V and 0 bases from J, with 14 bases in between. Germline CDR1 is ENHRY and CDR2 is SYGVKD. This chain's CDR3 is CAISETGGQPNTGELFF. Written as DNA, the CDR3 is TGTGCCATCAGTGAAACAGGTGGACAGCCGAACACCGGGGAGCTGTTTTTT.

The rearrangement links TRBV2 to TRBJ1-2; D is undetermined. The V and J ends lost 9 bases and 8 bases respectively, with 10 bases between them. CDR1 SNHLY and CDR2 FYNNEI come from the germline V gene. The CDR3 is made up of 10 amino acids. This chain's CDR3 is CARVMEGYTF. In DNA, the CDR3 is TGTGCCAGGGTGATGGAGGGCTACACCTTC. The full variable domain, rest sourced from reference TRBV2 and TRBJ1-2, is EPEVTQTPSHQVTQMGQEVILRCVPISNHLYFYWYRQILGQKVEFLVSFYNNEISEKSEIFDDQFSVERPDGSNFTLKIRSTKLEDSAMYFCARVMEGYTFGSGTRLTVV.

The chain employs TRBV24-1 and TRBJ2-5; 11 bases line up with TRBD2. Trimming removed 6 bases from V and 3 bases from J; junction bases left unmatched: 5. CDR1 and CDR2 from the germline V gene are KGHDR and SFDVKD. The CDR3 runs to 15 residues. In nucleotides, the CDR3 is TGTGCCACCAGTCCCGGGGGACTAGCGGAAGAGACCCAGTACTTC. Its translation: CATSPGGLAEETQYF.

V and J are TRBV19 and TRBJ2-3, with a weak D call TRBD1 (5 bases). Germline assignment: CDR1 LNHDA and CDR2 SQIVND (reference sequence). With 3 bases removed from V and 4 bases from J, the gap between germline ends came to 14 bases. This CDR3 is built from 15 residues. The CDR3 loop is CASSIRVSIADTQYF. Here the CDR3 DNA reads TGTGCCAGTAGTATCAGGGTGAGCATCGCAGATACGCAGTATTTT.

The CDR3 sequence is CASSLELAGGTPYNEQFF. The CDR3 region has the DNA TGTGCCAGCAGTTTGGAACTAGCGGGAGGTACACCTTACAATGAGCAGTTCTTC. The V and J genes are TRBV12-3 or TRBV12-4 and TRBJ2-1; the match to TRBD2 covers 12 bases. V dropped 3 bases and J dropped 4; count of bases not matched to a gene: 10. The CDR3 consists of 18 residues.

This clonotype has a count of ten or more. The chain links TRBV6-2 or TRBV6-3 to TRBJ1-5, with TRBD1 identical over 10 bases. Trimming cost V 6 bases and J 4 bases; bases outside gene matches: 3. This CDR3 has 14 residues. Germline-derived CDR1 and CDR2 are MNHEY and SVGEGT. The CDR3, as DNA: TGTGCCAGCAGGACAGGGGGCAGGAATCAGCCCCAGCATTTT. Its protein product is CASRTGGRNQPQHF.

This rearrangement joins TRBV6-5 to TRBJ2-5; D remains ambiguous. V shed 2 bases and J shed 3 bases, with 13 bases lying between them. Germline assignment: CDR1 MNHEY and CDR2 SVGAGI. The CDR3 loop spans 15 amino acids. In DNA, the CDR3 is TGTGCCAGCAGTTACCGAGAGTACACTAAAGAGACCCAGTACTTC. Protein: CASSYREYTKETQYF.

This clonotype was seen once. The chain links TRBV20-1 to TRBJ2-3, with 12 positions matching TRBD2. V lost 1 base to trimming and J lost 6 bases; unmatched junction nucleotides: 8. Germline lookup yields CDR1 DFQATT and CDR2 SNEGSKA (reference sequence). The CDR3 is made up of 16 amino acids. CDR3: CSARVSSGRGLDTQYF. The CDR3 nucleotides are TGCAGTGCTAGAGTTTCTAGCGGGAGGGGCTTGGATACGCAGTATTTT.

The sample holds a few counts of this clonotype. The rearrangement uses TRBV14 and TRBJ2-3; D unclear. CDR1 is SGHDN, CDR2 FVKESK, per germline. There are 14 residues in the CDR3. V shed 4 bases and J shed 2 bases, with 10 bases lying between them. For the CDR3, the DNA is TGTGCCAGCAGCCCCAAACCTCCCACAGATACGCAGTATTTT. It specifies CASSPKPPTDTQYF.

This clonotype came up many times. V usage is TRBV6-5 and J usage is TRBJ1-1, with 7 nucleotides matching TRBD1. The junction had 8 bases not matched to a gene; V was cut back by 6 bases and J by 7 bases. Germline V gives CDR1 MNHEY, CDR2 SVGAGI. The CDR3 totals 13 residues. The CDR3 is CASSSPGDSEAFF. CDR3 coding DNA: TGTGCCAGCAGCTCTCCGGGGGACAGTGAAGCTTTCTTT.

CDR3 loop: CSAKGAYRAFF. CDR3 DNA: TGCAGTGCTAAGGGGGCCTATCGAGCTTTCTTT. The V gene is TRBV20-1, the J gene TRBJ1-1; TRBD1 matches 7 bases. Looked up from germline, CDR1 is DFQATT and CDR2 is SNEGSKA (reference sequence). The trim removed 4 bases at V and 10 bases at J, leaving 6 bases unmatched. The CDR3 is made up of 11 amino acids.

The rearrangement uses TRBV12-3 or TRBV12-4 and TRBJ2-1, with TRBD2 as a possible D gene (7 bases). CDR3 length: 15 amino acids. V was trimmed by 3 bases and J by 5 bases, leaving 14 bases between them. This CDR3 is CASSFGQGRDNEQFF. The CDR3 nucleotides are TGTGCCAGCAGTTTTGGGCAGGGGAGGGACAATGAGCAGTTCTTC.

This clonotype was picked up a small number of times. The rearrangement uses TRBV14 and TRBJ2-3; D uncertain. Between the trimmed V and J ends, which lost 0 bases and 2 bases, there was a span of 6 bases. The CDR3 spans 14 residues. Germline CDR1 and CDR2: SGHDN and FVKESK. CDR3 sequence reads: CASSQEGYTDTQYF. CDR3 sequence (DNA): TGTGCCAGCAGCCAAGAGGGTTACACAGATACGCAGTATTTT. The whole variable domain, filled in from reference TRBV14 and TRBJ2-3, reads EAGVTQFPSHSVIEKGQTVTLRCDPISGHDNLYWYRRVMGKEIKFLLHFVKESKQDESGMPNNRFLAERTGGTYSTLKVQPAELEDSGVYFCASSQEGYTDTQYFGPGTRLTVL.

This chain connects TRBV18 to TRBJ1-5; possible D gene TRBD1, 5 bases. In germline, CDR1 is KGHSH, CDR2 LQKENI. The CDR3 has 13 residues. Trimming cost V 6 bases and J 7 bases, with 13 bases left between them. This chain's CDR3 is CASSPDNGQPQHF. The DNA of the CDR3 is TGTGCCAGCTCCCCGGACAATGGGCAGCCCCAGCATTTT.

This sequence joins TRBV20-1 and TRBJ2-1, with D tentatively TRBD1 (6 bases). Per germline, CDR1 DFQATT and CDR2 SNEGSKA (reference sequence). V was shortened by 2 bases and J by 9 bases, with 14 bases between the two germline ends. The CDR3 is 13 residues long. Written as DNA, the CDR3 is TGCAGTGCTAGAACATCGGTCAGGGGTGAGCAGTTCTTC. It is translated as CSARTSVRGEQFF.

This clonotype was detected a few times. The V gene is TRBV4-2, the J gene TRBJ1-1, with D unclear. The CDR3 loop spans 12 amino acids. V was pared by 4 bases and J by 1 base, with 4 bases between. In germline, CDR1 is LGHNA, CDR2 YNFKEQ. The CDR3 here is CASSRENTEAFF. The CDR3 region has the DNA TGTGCCAGCAGCCGGGAGAACACTGAAGCTTTCTTT.

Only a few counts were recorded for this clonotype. This CDR3 is CASSYLDRYPGYTF. The CDR3 DNA is TGTGCCAGCAGTTATCTCGACAGGTACCCCGGCTACACCTTC. The chain recombines TRBV6-8 with TRBJ1-2; TRBD1 is a possible D gene (6 bases). Germline V CDR1 and CDR2: MNHGY, SAAAGT. Trimming cost V 3 bases and J 8 bases, with 16 bases left between them. The CDR3 spans 14 residues.

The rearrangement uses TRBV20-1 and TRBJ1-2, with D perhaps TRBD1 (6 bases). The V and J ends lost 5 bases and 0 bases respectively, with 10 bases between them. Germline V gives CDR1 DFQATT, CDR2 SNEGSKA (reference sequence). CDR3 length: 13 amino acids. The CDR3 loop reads CSARTEANYGYTF. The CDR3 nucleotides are TGCAGTGCTCGGACAGAAGCTAACTATGGCTACACCTTC.

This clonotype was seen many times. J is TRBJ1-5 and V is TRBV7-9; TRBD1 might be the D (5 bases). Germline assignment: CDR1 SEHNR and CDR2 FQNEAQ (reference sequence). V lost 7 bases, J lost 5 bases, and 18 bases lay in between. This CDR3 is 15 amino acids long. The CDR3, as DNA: TGTGCCAGCAACCATGAGGGTAGGGGAGATCAGCCCCAGCATTTT. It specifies CASNHEGRGDQPQHF.

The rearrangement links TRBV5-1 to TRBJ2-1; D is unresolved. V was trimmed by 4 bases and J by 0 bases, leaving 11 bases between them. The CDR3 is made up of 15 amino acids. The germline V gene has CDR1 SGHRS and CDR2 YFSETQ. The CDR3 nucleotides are TGCGCCAGCAGCCCGGTGACCCGCTCCTACAATGAGCAGTTCTTC. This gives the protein CASSPVTRSYNEQFF.

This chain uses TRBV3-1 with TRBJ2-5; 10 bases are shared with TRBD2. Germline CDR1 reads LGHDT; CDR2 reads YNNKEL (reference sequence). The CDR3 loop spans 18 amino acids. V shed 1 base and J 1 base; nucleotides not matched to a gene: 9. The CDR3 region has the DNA TGTGCCAGCAGCCAAGGATGGCTAGCGGGGGCTCTCCAAGAGACCCAGTACTTC. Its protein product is CASSQGWLAGALQETQYF.

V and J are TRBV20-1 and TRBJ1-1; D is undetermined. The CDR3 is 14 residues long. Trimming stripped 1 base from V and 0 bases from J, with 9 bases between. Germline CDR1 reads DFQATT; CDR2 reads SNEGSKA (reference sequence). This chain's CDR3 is CSARVPGLNTEAFF. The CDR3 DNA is TGCAGTGCTAGAGTTCCTGGTTTGAACACTGAAGCTTTCTTT.

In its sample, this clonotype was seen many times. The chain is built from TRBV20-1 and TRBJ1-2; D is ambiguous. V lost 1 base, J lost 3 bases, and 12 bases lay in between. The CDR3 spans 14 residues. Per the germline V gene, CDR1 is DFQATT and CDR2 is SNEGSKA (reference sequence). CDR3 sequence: CSARVSTDYYGYTF. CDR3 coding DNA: TGCAGTGCTAGAGTTTCGACGGATTACTATGGCTACACCTTC.

Written as DNA, the CDR3 is TGCGCCAGCATCCCCGGTCCCCCGACGCTGTCCTACAATGAGCAGTTCTTC. It encodes CASIPGPPTLSYNEQFF. This chain links TRBV5-1 with TRBJ2-1, with D unresolved. This CDR3 has 17 amino acids. The germline V gene has CDR1 SGHRS and CDR2 YFSETQ. The V end lost 6 bases, the J end lost 1 base, and 20 bases lay between the germline ends.

The CDR3: CASSLEGAREKLFF. In DNA form, the CDR3 reads TGCGCCAGCAGCTTGGAAGGGGCCCGTGAAAAACTGTTTTTT. The chain links TRBV5-1 to TRBJ1-4, with D possibly being TRBD1 (5 bases). The V end was cut by 0 bases, the J end by 7 bases, with 10 bases between. The CDR3 is 14 residues long. Germline loops: CDR1 SGHRS, CDR2 YFSETQ.